Below are 24 T cell receptor beta chains sequenced from a single sample in a study of spatial heterogeneity in lung cancer. The time point is: sample taken at primary tumor resection. TCRdb recomputed calls from the 5' RACE reads with MiXCR, one row per CDR3 protein. There are 20,000 to 25,000 distinct CDR3 sequences in the sample; 8.8% occur only once, and approximately 7.5% lies in the top ten. Regarding the study as a whole: Within tumors, counts of expanded alpha and beta TCRs tracked tumor mutation counts.

Antigens of these TCRs are unknown. This material consisted of lung tumor tissue, taken at surgery. These receptors were taken from a male donor with early-stage non-small cell lung cancer.

The rearrangement uses TRBV5-1 and TRBJ1-4; 10 nucleotides line up with TRBD1. Looked up from germline, CDR1 is SGHRS and CDR2 is YFSETQ. The CDR3 contains 15 residues. Unmatched junction bases numbered 4, after V lost 0 bases and J lost 8 bases. DNA for the CDR3: TGCGCCAGCAGCTTGGCCGGGACAGGGGACGAAAAACTGTTTTTT. Protein product: CASSLAGTGDEKLFF.

Only a few counts were recorded for this clonotype. The rearrangement links TRBV28 to TRBJ2-3, with D unclear. This CDR3 comprises 15 residues. Trimming shortened V by 3 bases and J by 0 bases, and 10 bases separated the two germline ends. Germline V lookup: CDR1 MDHEN, CDR2 SYDVKM. This CDR3 is CASSFWGISTDTQYF. In DNA form, the CDR3 reads TGTGCCAGCAGTTTCTGGGGAATAAGCACAGATACGCAGTATTTT.

At least ten counts were recorded for this clonotype. V gene TRBV7-9 combines with J gene TRBJ2-3; D remains ambiguous. The germline V and J ends were trimmed by 8 bases and 8 bases, with 11 bases remaining between them. This CDR3 region has 11 residues. CDR1 SEHNR and CDR2 FQNEAQ come from the germline V gene (reference sequence). CDR3 loop: CASGPVRTQYF. For the CDR3, the DNA is TGTGCCAGCGGCCCTGTTCGTACGCAGTATTTT.

This clonotype was picked up many times. This sequence joins TRBV28 and TRBJ1-6, with TRBD1 identical over 8 bases. V lost 6 bases to trimming and J lost 5 bases; unmatched junction nucleotides: 18. The germline V gene encodes CDR1 MDHEN and CDR2 SYDVKM. The CDR3 runs 19 residues. CDR3 residues: CASSLEVRPGGPNNSPLHF. As DNA, the CDR3 is TGTGCCAGCAGCCTCGAAGTTCGGCCAGGGGGCCCCAATAATTCACCCCTCCACTTT.

The chain uses TRBV12-5 and TRBJ1-2, with D uncertain. This CDR3 spans 13 amino acids. Germline V gene sequence: CDR1 LGHNT, CDR2 FRNRAP. V lost 7 bases, J lost 2 bases, and 11 bases lay in between. The CDR3 DNA sequence: TGTGCTAGTGCCCAACAGATAAACTATGGCTACACCTTC. Its translation: CASAQQINYGYTF.

This clonotype was recorded at least ten times. The chain joins TRBV7-2 to TRBJ2-3; TRBD2 matches 12 bases. Germline V gene lookup returns CDR1 SGHTA and CDR2 FQGNSA. Trimming cost V 3 bases and J 4 bases; bases outside gene matches: 5. This CDR3 is 16 amino acids long. The CDR3 nucleotides read TGTGCCAGCAGCTTTACTAGCGGGAGGATTCCAGATACGCAGTATTTT. Translated, it gives CASSFTSGRIPDTQYF.

This clonotype turned up a few times. DNA for the CDR3: TGTGCCAGCAAGAGACTAGCGGAATACAATGAGCAGTTCTTC. Translation gives CASKRLAEYNEQFF. The chain uses TRBV6-2 or TRBV6-3 and TRBJ2-1, with 9 bases fitting TRBD2. The CDR3 sequence is 14 residues long. Germline loops: CDR1 MNHEY, CDR2 SVGEGT. Germline trimming cut 7 bases from V and 4 bases from J; bases unmatched to any gene: 5.

The sample holds many counts of this clonotype. The chain uses TRBV28 and TRBJ2-7; D is uncertain. Trimming cost V 8 bases and J 9 bases, with 20 bases left between them. Per the germline V gene, CDR1 is MDHEN and CDR2 is SYDVKM. The CDR3 is 13 amino acids. The CDR3 loop reads CASEPGSSRPQYF. The CDR3, as DNA: TGTGCCAGCGAACCAGGATCGAGTCGGCCGCAGTACTTC. Supplemented by reference TRBV28 and TRBJ2-7, the full variable domain reads DVKVTQSSRYLVKRTGEKVFLECVQDMDHENMFWYRQDPGLGLRLIYFSYDVKMKEKGDIPEGYSVSREKKERFSLILESASTNQTSMYLCASEPGSSRPQYFGPGTRLTVT.

This clonotype was seen only a few times. The CDR3, as DNA: TGTGCCAGCAGCGTAGATCCGTCCATACCCCTGGAGGGCTACACCTTC. It codes for CASSVDPSIPLEGYTF. V gene TRBV9 combines with J gene TRBJ1-2, with no clear D. The CDR3 covers 16 residues. The V end lost 0 bases, the J end lost 8 bases, and 20 bases lay between the germline ends. Germline V gene lookup returns CDR1 SGDLS and CDR2 YYNGEE.

This chain links TRBV7-9 with TRBJ2-7; either TRBD1 or TRBD2 may fit D (6 bases each). In germline, CDR1 is SEHNR, CDR2 FQNEAQ (reference sequence). The CDR3 length is 14 residues. The V end was cut by 5 bases, the J end by 1 base, with 12 bases between. The CDR3, as DNA: TGTGCCAGCAGCCGTGGAGGGGGGTCCTACGAGCAGTACTTC. Its protein product is CASSRGGGSYEQYF.

This clonotype came up many times. The CDR3 loop reads CASSPDRRGLRGYTF. Written as DNA, the CDR3 is TGTGCCAGCAGCCCGGACAGACGAGGCCTTCGTGGCTACACCTTC. The rearrangement uses TRBV6-5 and TRBJ1-2; TRBD1 is a possible D gene (6 bases). CDR1 is MNHEY, CDR2 SVGAGI, per germline. The CDR3 has 15 residues. V was trimmed by 6 bases and J by 7 bases, leaving 21 bases between them.

This clonotype was counted at least ten times. J is TRBJ1-2 and V is TRBV28; D is unclear. Germline V gives CDR1 MDHEN, CDR2 SYDVKM. There are 14 residues in the CDR3. The germline V and J ends were trimmed by 1 base and 8 bases, with 14 bases remaining between them. The CDR3: CASSLSGLQRGYTF. CDR3 coding DNA: TGTGCCAGCAGTTTATCCGGCCTCCAAAGAGGCTACACCTTC.

This clonotype came up many times. CDR3 in amino acids: CASSQRIVHKGPQHF. CDR3 in DNA: TGCGCCAGCAGCCAACGTATAGTGCATAAAGGGCCCCAGCATTTT. The chain is built from TRBV4-1 and TRBJ1-5; no clear D gene. Trimming shortened V by 2 bases and J by 9 bases, and 17 bases separated the two germline ends. Germline assignment: CDR1 MGHRA and CDR2 YSYEKL. This CDR3 region has 15 residues.

This clonotype was counted many times. This chain connects TRBV7-9 to TRBJ2-5, with D uncertain. The germline V gene encodes CDR1 SEHNR and CDR2 FQNEAQ (reference sequence). The CDR3 is made up of 13 amino acids. V was clipped by 0 bases and J by 5 bases, with 7 bases between them. The CDR3 loop reads CASSLAQVETQYF. In DNA form, the CDR3 reads TGTGCCAGCAGCTTAGCCCAGGTCGAGACCCAGTACTTC.

This clonotype was counted at least ten times. The rearrangement joins TRBV7-8 to TRBJ1-2, with D maybe TRBD1 (5 bases). In germline, CDR1 is SGHVS, CDR2 FQNEAQ. The CDR3 loop spans 16 amino acids. Between the trimmed V and J ends, which lost 3 bases and 6 bases, there was a span of 20 bases. CDR3 coding DNA: TGTGCCAGCAGCTTCCGGGACCCCTGGTTCTTGGATGGCTACACCTTC. Amino acids: CASSFRDPWFLDGYTF.

By sample share, this clonotype is medium-sized. This chain joins TRBV10-3 and TRBJ1-4; unclear D gene. From germline, CDR1 is ENHRY and CDR2 SYGVKD. The CDR3 runs 15 residues. Trimming shortened V by 3 bases and J by 5 bases, and 13 bases separated the two germline ends. CDR3 sequence: CAISDSQGSNEKLFF. CDR3 coding DNA: TGTGCCATCAGTGACTCACAAGGATCAAATGAAAAACTGTTTTTT.

This clonotype turned up a few times. This chain uses TRBV6-5 with TRBJ1-4, with a weak D call TRBD1 (5 bases). V lost 0 bases and J lost 5, with 7 bases in between. This CDR3 comprises 14 residues. Germline values: CDR1 MNHEY, CDR2 SVGAGI. The CDR3 protein is CASSYSRDNEKLFF. CDR3 DNA sequence: TGTGCCAGCAGTTACTCGAGGGACAATGAAAAACTGTTTTTT.

This clonotype was seen many times. J is TRBJ2-1 and V is TRBV27, with 9 positions matching TRBD2. V dropped 1 base and J dropped 7; count of bases not matched to a gene: 2. The CDR3 is made up of 14 amino acids. Germline V gives CDR1 MNHEY, CDR2 SMNVEV (reference sequence). CDR3: CASSLWREGNEQFF. CDR3 coding DNA: TGTGCCAGCAGTTTATGGCGGGAGGGTAATGAGCAGTTCTTC.

With regard to this clonotype: This may be a read error, as it is one base from a much larger clone. The genes are TRBV20-1 and TRBJ1-5, with a possible D match to TRBD1 (6 bases). Looked up from germline, CDR1 is DFQATT and CDR2 is SNEGSKA (reference sequence). The CDR3 has 13 residues. This CDR3 reads CRARKQGDQPQHF. Written as DNA, the CDR3 is TGCAGAGCTAGAAAACAGGGCGATCAGCCCCAGCATTTT.

This clonotype occurred a few times. CDR3: CASSLDRVNTEAFF. Here the CDR3 DNA reads TGTGCCAGCAGCCTTGACAGGGTGAACACTGAAGCTTTCTTT. The chain recombines TRBV7-2 with TRBJ1-1, with TRBD1 matching over 7 bases. Germline V gene sequence: CDR1 SGHTA, CDR2 FQGNSA. The V segment lost 5 bases and the J segment 0 bases; nucleotides outside the gene matches: 3. The CDR3 covers 14 residues.

At least ten counts were recorded for this clonotype. The chain employs TRBV10-3 and TRBJ1-1; maybe TRBD1 (5 bases). There are 12 residues in the CDR3. Trimming took off 9 bases at V and 7 bases at J, with 15 bases between the two ends. Germline V gives CDR1 ENHRY, CDR2 SYGVKD. CDR3 nucleotide sequence: TGTGCCATGACTAATGGGCAGGGTGAAGCTTTCTTT. Its translation: CAMTNGQGEAFF.

This clonotype has a count of ten or more. The chain has TRBV9 and TRBJ2-1; 7 bases agree with TRBD2. With 6 bases clipped from V and 0 bases from J, the junction kept 12 bases outside the gene matches. Per germline, CDR1 SGDLS and CDR2 YYNGEE. The CDR3 runs to 17 residues. CDR3 loop: CASTPSGLAASYNEQFF. CDR3 DNA sequence: TGTGCCAGCACCCCCTCCGGGCTAGCGGCCTCCTACAATGAGCAGTTCTTC.

This clonotype has ten or more counts. The chain carries TRBV27 and TRBJ2-1; D not certain. CDR1 MNHEY and CDR2 SMNVEV come from the germline V gene (reference sequence). V was cut by 3 bases and J by 6 bases, with 9 bases left in between. CDR3 length: 13 residues. Here the CDR3 DNA reads TGTGCCAGCAGTTTGAGGTCCGGCAATGAGCAGTTCTTC. Its translation is CASSLRSGNEQFF.

This rearrangement joins TRBV28 to TRBJ1-2; 7 nucleotides agree with TRBD1. V shed 7 bases and J 8 bases; nucleotides not matched to a gene: 7. The CDR3 runs to 12 residues. Germline CDR1 is MDHEN and CDR2 is SYDVKM. CDR3 amino acids: CASMGDSRGYTF. Written as DNA, the CDR3 is TGTGCCAGCATGGGGGACAGTAGAGGCTACACCTTC.